Below, 26 T cell receptor beta chains from the same sample are listed, as sequenced in a study of T-cell reconstitution after alpha-beta-depleted transplantation in children. Preparation of the TCRbeta library used unique molecular identifiers. MiXCR, run by TCRdb on the PCR reads, gives a single entry per CDR3 protein. The data hold about 640,000 distinct CDR3 sequences, with 10% to 15% observed a single time. The starting material was PBMCs, mostly from graft donor cells, obtained 360 days after TCRalphabeta/CD19-depleted stem cell transplant. All receptors come from a male patient younger than 18 who had a stem cell transplant for acute myeloid leukemia, so the T cells may come from the graft donor.

This clonotype showed up just a few times. The chain links TRBV5-1 to TRBJ2-7; 11 bases agree with TRBD2. V shed 0 bases and J 3 bases; nucleotides not matched to a gene: 8. The CDR3 extends over 17 amino acids. Germline assignment: CDR1 SGHRS and CDR2 YFSETQ. This CDR3 reads CASSLVLAGEVDYEQYF. The CDR3 DNA follows: TGCGCCAGCAGCTTGGTACTAGCGGGAGAGGTAGACTACGAGCAGTACTTC. The full variable domain, completed using reference TRBV5-1 and TRBJ2-7, is KAGVTQTPRYLIKTRGQQVTLSCSPISGHRSVSWYQQTPGQGLQFLFEYFSETQRNKGNFPGRFSGRQFSNSRSEMNVSTLELGDSALYLCASSLVLAGEVDYEQYFGPGTRLTVT.

CDR3 DNA sequence: TGCAGTGCAGGGGGAGCGGGAGGGTTCTACGAGCAGTACTTC. It is translated as CSAGGAGGFYEQYF. This chain links TRBV20-1 with TRBJ2-7; 10 nucleotides align to TRBD2. The CDR3 consists of 14 residues. V was pared by 6 bases and J by 3 bases, with 8 bases of the junction left unmatched. Germline V gene data show CDR1 as DFQATT and CDR2 as SNEGSKA (reference sequence).

A few counts support this clonotype. The genes are TRBV15 and TRBJ1-2; D not resolved. CDR3 length: 14 amino acids. V was shortened by 1 base and J by 7 bases, with 13 bases between the two germline ends. Germline V gives CDR1 LNHNV, CDR2 YYDKDF (reference sequence). The CDR3 DNA reads TGTGCCACCAGCAGAGTAGGCAGGACCGCTGGCTACACCTTC. Translation gives CATSRVGRTAGYTF.

The gene calls are TRBV5-1 and TRBJ2-7; the match to TRBD1 covers 10 bases. CDR1 SGHRS and CDR2 YFSETQ come from the germline V gene. CDR3 length: 16 residues. V lost 1 base to trimming and J lost 2 bases; unmatched junction nucleotides: 6. The chain's CDR3 is CASSLRWDRGTYEQYF. CDR3 DNA sequence: TGCGCCAGCAGCTTGCGGTGGGACAGGGGAACCTACGAGCAGTACTTC.

This clonotype was picked up a small number of times. The rearrangement uses TRBV28 and TRBJ1-1, with 7 bases that match TRBD1. Germline CDR1 reads MDHEN; CDR2 reads SYDVKM. The CDR3 consists of 14 residues. V lost 6 bases and J lost 5; bases outside the gene matches: 9. Here the CDR3 reads CASSPTGIATEAFF. For the CDR3, the DNA is TGTGCCAGCAGCCCGACAGGGATTGCAACTGAAGCTTTCTTT.

At least ten counts were recorded for this clonotype. The chain is built from TRBV12-3 or TRBV12-4 and TRBJ2-5, with 9 bases that match TRBD1. This CDR3 comprises 15 residues. V lost 5 bases and J lost 2; bases outside the gene matches: 6. The CDR3 bases are TGTGCCAGCAGTCTGGGACAGGGTGTTCAAGAGACCCAGTACTTC. Amino acid sequence: CASSLGQGVQETQYF.

The V call is TRBV10-3, the J call TRBJ2-1; D is possibly TRBD2 (5 bases). Trimming removed 10 bases from V and 0 bases from J, with 10 bases in between. This CDR3 is 13 amino acids long. Germline V gene lookup returns CDR1 ENHRY and CDR2 SYGVKD. The chain's CDR3 is CATLESSYNEQFF. The CDR3 DNA reads as TGTGCCACACTAGAAAGCTCCTACAATGAGCAGTTCTTC.

This clonotype has a count of ten or more. The V gene is TRBV2, the J gene TRBJ2-1; D remains unclear. The CDR3 totals 15 residues. CDR1 and CDR2 from the germline V gene are SNHLY and FYNNEI. Trimming removed 7 bases at V and 0 bases at J, with 13 bases between. The CDR3 spells CASNSLKPSYNEQFF. In nucleotides, the CDR3 is TGTGCCAGCAATTCACTGAAGCCCTCCTACAATGAGCAGTTCTTC.

This clonotype was recorded at least ten times. This rearrangement joins TRBV28 to TRBJ2-3; 11 bases map to TRBD1. CDR3 length equals 18 residues. V shed 4 bases and J 1 base; nucleotides not matched to a gene: 10. The V gene's germline CDR1 is MDHEN and CDR2 SYDVKM. CDR3 in amino acids: CASSYSGTGGWGTDTQYF. CDR3 DNA sequence: TGTGCCAGCAGTTACTCCGGGACAGGGGGTTGGGGCACAGATACGCAGTATTTT.

This clonotype was counted at least ten times. The chain couples TRBV28 to TRBJ2-3, with a tentative D call TRBD2 (7 bases). There are 15 residues in the CDR3. Trimming pared 3 bases from V and 2 bases from J, leaving 12 bases between. The V gene's germline CDR1 is MDHEN and CDR2 SYDVKM. The CDR3 DNA sequence: TGTGCCAGCAGTTTCGGGGGGCCACTCACAGATACGCAGTATTTT. It translates to CASSFGGPLTDTQYF.

The sample holds a few counts of this clonotype. The chain employs TRBV30 and TRBJ2-4; 8 nucleotides agree with TRBD2. V was pared by 0 bases and J by 1 base, with 5 bases of the junction left unmatched. The germline V gene encodes CDR1 GTSNPN and CDR2 SVGIG (reference sequence). The CDR3 totals 16 residues. The DNA of the CDR3 is TGTGCCTGGAGTGTAAAACTAGCGGTCGCCAAAAACATTCAGTACTTC. Encoded protein: CAWSVKLAVAKNIQYF.

V and J are TRBV7-2 and TRBJ2-3, with 10 bases identical to TRBD2. The CDR3 loop spans 17 amino acids. Germline V gene lookup returns CDR1 SGHTA and CDR2 FQGNSA. With 3 bases clipped from V and 3 bases from J, the junction kept 9 bases outside the gene matches. CDR3 amino acids: CASSFYPSGSSTDTQYF. CDR3 DNA: TGTGCCAGCAGCTTCTATCCTAGCGGGAGTTCTACAGATACGCAGTATTTT. Combining the CDR3 with reference TRBV7-2 and TRBJ2-3 gives the whole variable domain GAGVSQSPSNKVTEKGKDVELRCDPISGHTALYWYRQSLGQGLEFLIYFQGNSAPDKSGLPSDRFSAERTGGSVSTLTIQRTQQEDSAVYLCASSFYPSGSSTDTQYFGPGTRLTVL.

This clonotype was observed at least ten times. The V call is TRBV6-5, the J call TRBJ2-1; D gene ambiguous. Germline assignment: CDR1 MNHEY and CDR2 SVGAGI. The length of the CDR3 is 13 residues. V gave up 2 bases and J gave up 7 bases, with 9 bases separating them. CDR3 in amino acids: CASSYLLGNEQFF. Written as DNA, the CDR3 is TGTGCCAGCAGTTACCTTCTTGGGAATGAGCAGTTCTTC.

This clonotype occurred many times. The genes are TRBV15 and TRBJ1-4; 8 nucleotides match TRBD1. CDR1 and CDR2 (germline): LNHNV, YYDKDF (reference sequence). Trimming removed 3 bases from V and 8 bases from J; junction bases left unmatched: 8. This CDR3 region has 15 residues. The DNA for the CDR3 is TGTGCCACCAGCAGGGCCACTCGGACAGGGGAAAAACTGTTTTTT. Residues: CATSRATRTGEKLFF.

This clonotype was seen only a few times. This chain connects TRBV7-8 to TRBJ2-2; 8 positions agree with TRBD2. The CDR3 is 15 residues long. The junction had 5 bases not matched to a gene; V was cut back by 4 bases and J by 4 bases. The V gene's germline CDR1 is SGHVS and CDR2 FQNEAQ. CDR3 in amino acids: CASSSLAEFTGELFF. CDR3 nucleotides: TGTGCCAGCAGCTCACTAGCGGAGTTCACCGGGGAGCTGTTTTTT.

This clonotype was counted at least ten times. The V gene is TRBV7-9, the J gene TRBJ2-1, with D maybe TRBD1 (6 bases). V was shortened by 11 bases and J by 5 bases, with 22 bases between the two germline ends. The germline V gene has CDR1 SEHNR and CDR2 FQNEAQ (reference sequence). The CDR3 spans 15 residues. The CDR3 is CALTEDSILNNEQFF. CDR3 coding DNA: TGTGCCCTCACCGAGGACAGCATTTTGAACAATGAGCAGTTCTTC.

This clonotype was seen ten or more times. One junction end does not reproduce the germline sequence, and a read error may be involved. The chain employs TRBV12-3 or TRBV12-4 and TRBJ2-1, with D possibly TRBD2 on 5 matching bases. The CDR3 extends over 11 amino acids. CDR3 coding DNA: TGCGCCAGCAGCTCGGGGAATGAGCAGTTCTTC. It translates to CASSSGNEQFF.

The genes are TRBV19 and TRBJ1-5; 9 bases match TRBD1. The V gene end was trimmed by 5 bases and the J gene end by 5 bases; junction bases not matched to a gene: 13. CDR1 and CDR2 (germline): LNHDA, SQIVND (reference sequence). The CDR3 length is 17 residues. The CDR3, as DNA: TGTGCCAGTAGTTCCGGGACAGGGAGGGCCCTGCATCAGCCCCAGCATTTT. It translates to CASSSGTGRALHQPQHF.

The chain has TRBV5-1 and TRBJ2-3; maybe TRBD1 (6 bases). The CDR3 runs 13 residues. The germline gives CDR1 SGHRS, CDR2 YFSETQ. Trimming shortened V by 8 bases and J by 4 bases, and 14 bases separated the two germline ends. This CDR3 reads CASGTRVPDTQYF. The CDR3 bases are TGCGCCAGTGGGACAAGGGTGCCAGATACGCAGTATTTT.

The rearrangement links TRBV20-1 to TRBJ2-5; weak D call: TRBD2 (5 bases). The CDR3 covers 14 residues. V gave up 5 bases and J gave up 4 bases, with 17 bases separating them. CDR1 is DFQATT, CDR2 SNEGSKA, per germline (reference sequence). The CDR3 sequence is CSAASGDSLETQYF. DNA for the CDR3: TGCAGTGCTGCGAGCGGAGACTCCTTAGAGACCCAGTACTTC.

The chain has TRBV10-3 and TRBJ2-1; 8 nucleotides align to TRBD1. Losses at the gene ends were 5 bases for V and 6 bases for J; bases not matched to a gene: 9. The CDR3 totals 15 residues. Per germline, CDR1 ENHRY and CDR2 SYGVKD. The CDR3 coding sequence is TGTGCCATCAGTTGGCTCGGGACAGGCGTCAATGAGCAGTTCTTC. This translates into CAISWLGTGVNEQFF.

CDR3 sequence reads: CASSGMGLYNEQFF. CDR3 nucleotide sequence: TGTGCCAGCAGCGGAATGGGGCTATACAATGAGCAGTTCTTC. The V and J genes are TRBV25-1 and TRBJ2-1, with D perhaps TRBD1 (5 bases). Trimming cost V 6 bases and J 4 bases, with 13 bases left between them. Germline CDR1 is MGHDK and CDR2 is SYGVNS. The CDR3 has 14 residues.

This clonotype was seen only a few times. The V gene is TRBV27, the J gene TRBJ2-7, with a tentative D call TRBD2 (5 bases). CDR1 is MNHEY, CDR2 SMNVEV, per germline (reference sequence). This CDR3 spans 16 amino acids. V lost 2 bases, J lost 2 bases, and 16 bases lay in between. CDR3 nucleotides: TGTGCCAGCAGTTTAAGCGGAGGCTCCAAGCCCTACGAGCAGTACTTC. It encodes CASSLSGGSKPYEQYF.

This clonotype was counted a few times. The rearrangement joins TRBV20-1 to TRBJ2-1; 8 nucleotides match TRBD2. Germline V CDR1 and CDR2: DFQATT, SNEGSKA (reference sequence). The CDR3 consists of 15 residues. V was pared by 6 bases and J by 3 bases, with 10 bases of the junction left unmatched. CDR3 bases: TGCAGTGCCCCCTCAAGCGGGAGAGACTACAATGAGCAGTTCTTC. Translating gives CSAPSSGRDYNEQFF.

The chain couples TRBV29-1 to TRBJ2-1, with TRBD1 matching 8 bases. The CDR3 runs to 11 residues. Germline loops: CDR1 SQVTM, CDR2 ANQGSEA. J gave up 13 bases and V 5 bases, and 7 bases lay outside the gene matches. As DNA, the CDR3 is TGCAGCGTTTGGACAGGGCTTGGTCAGTTCTTC. Residues: CSVWTGLGQFF.

In this sample, this clonotype turned up a few times. The rearrangement joins TRBV15 to TRBJ2-3; 10 bases agree with TRBD2. CDR3 size: 16 residues. V was pared by 4 bases and J by 2 bases, with 6 bases of the junction left unmatched. Germline values: CDR1 LNHNV, CDR2 YYDKDF (reference sequence). The CDR3 loop reads CATSTGLAAPTDTQYF. CDR3 DNA sequence: TGTGCCACCAGCACCGGACTAGCGGCCCCCACAGATACGCAGTATTTT.